These 30 T cell receptor beta chains originate from one sample sequenced in a study of T cell repertoires in cytomegalovirus infection (dated by TCRdb to between 2018 and 2021). TCRdb lists the instrument as Illumina HiSeq 1500. Using fastp trimming at Q25 and MiXCR clonotype assembly, TCRdb reanalyzed the public sequencing data and kept in-frame beta chains. Rows matching on CDR3 protein sequence are summarized as one entry with the most common DNA and genes. For this sample the table gives about 130,000 distinct CDR3 sequences, of which less than 9.5% were detected only once. The ten top clones hold 9.5% to 13% of the sample. The source material was PBMCs. All receptors derive from a human donor in good health (CMV status not recorded). Some clones in this sample may be carry-over from other donors' samples.

This clonotype has a count of ten or more. The V gene is TRBV12-3 or TRBV12-4, the J gene TRBJ1-1; TRBD1 might be the D (5 bases). CDR3 length: 15 residues. The germline V and J ends were trimmed by 0 bases and 7 bases, with 15 bases remaining between them. The CDR3 sequence: CASSLASAGAVEAFF. For the CDR3, the DNA is TGTGCCAGCAGTTTAGCGTCAGCTGGGGCAGTTGAAGCTTTCTTT.

This clonotype was detected ten times or more. V is TRBV18 and J is TRBJ1-6, with unresolved D. CDR1 and CDR2 from the germline V gene are KGHSH and LQKENI. The CDR3 totals 13 residues. V lost 3 bases and J 7 bases, leaving 7 bases between the germline ends. CDR3 residues: CASSPQTNSPLHF. The DNA of the CDR3 is TGTGCCAGCTCACCTCAGACCAATTCACCCCTCCACTTT.

This clonotype was picked up many times. One end of the junction fails to match germline, which may point to a read error. The CDR3 bases are TGTGCCAGTAGTTCGTCAAGCGTCCCTACTACTGAAAAACTGTTTTTT. Its translation is CASSSSSVPTTEKLFF. The chain uses TRBV19 and TRBJ1-4; D is uncertain. The CDR3 covers 16 residues. Germline-derived CDR1 and CDR2 are LNHDA and SQIVND (reference sequence).

The V call is TRBV15, the J call TRBJ1-2, with 9 bases lining up with TRBD1. The CDR3 contains 15 residues. Germline CDR1 LNHNV, CDR2 YYDKDF (reference sequence). The ends lost 4 bases at V and 5 bases at J; junction bases unmatched: 8. CDR3 bases: TGTGCCACCAGCAAAAACAGGGGGCTAAATTATGGCTACACCTTC. Protein: CATSKNRGLNYGYTF.

This clonotype came up many times. J is TRBJ1-1 and V is TRBV7-2; no firm D call. V was pared by 1 base and J by 3 bases, with 6 bases between. Germline V gene data show CDR1 as SGHTA and CDR2 as FQGNSA. This CDR3 region has 13 residues. The CDR3 DNA sequence: TGTGCCAGCAGCTTAGTGGGCCACACTGAAGCTTTCTTT. This translates into CASSLVGHTEAFF. The whole variable domain, remainder taken from reference TRBV7-2 and TRBJ1-1, is GAGVSQSPSNKVTEKGKDVELRCDPISGHTALYWYRQSLGQGLEFLIYFQGNSAPDKSGLPSDRFSAERTGGSVSTLTIQRTQQEDSAVYLCASSLVGHTEAFFGQGTRLTVV.

This clonotype was detected many times. V usage is TRBV3-1 and J usage is TRBJ2-7, with 11 bases aligning to TRBD2. This CDR3 spans 17 amino acids. Germline values: CDR1 LGHDT, CDR2 YNNKEL (reference sequence). V was clipped by 3 bases and J by 0 bases; unmatched bases: 7. The CDR3 loop is CASSHVWGTSGSYEQYF. Here the CDR3 DNA reads TGTGCCAGCAGCCACGTTTGGGGGACTAGCGGCTCCTACGAGCAGTACTTC.

This clonotype was found many times. The rearrangement joins TRBV14 to TRBJ2-1; D gene ambiguous. The CDR3 totals 12 residues. CDR1 SGHDN and CDR2 FVKESK come from the germline V gene. Trimming shortened V by 0 bases and J by 7 bases, and 4 bases separated the two germline ends. The CDR3 protein is CASSQDWNEQFF. CDR3 nucleotides: TGTGCCAGCAGCCAAGATTGGAATGAGCAGTTCTTC.

This clonotype was observed many times. The chain couples TRBV7-9 to TRBJ2-7; no clear D. Trimming pared 4 bases from V and 5 bases from J, leaving 15 bases between. This CDR3 spans 14 amino acids. Per germline, CDR1 SEHNR and CDR2 FQNEAQ (reference sequence). CDR3 DNA sequence: TGTGCCAGCAGCTGGGGTCCGACACCCCACGAGCAGTACTTC. It yields the protein CASSWGPTPHEQYF.

This clonotype was seen ten or more times. The CDR3 spells CSASVPSGNTDTQYF. CDR3 coding DNA: TGCAGTGCTAGCGTACCTAGCGGAAACACAGATACGCAGTATTTT. The chain carries TRBV20-1 and TRBJ2-3; 7 bases fit TRBD2. Germline CDR1 and CDR2: DFQATT and SNEGSKA (reference sequence). The CDR3 totals 15 residues. J was trimmed by 2 bases and V by 3 bases; bases with no gene match: 8.

On this clonotype itself: Possible read error: a much larger clone is one base away. CDR3 nucleotide sequence: TGCGGTGCTAGAGTGGTGGGACAGCTCTACACCTTC. Protein sequence: CGARVVGQLYTF. The V gene is TRBV20-1, the J gene TRBJ1-2; 7 nucleotides match TRBD1. This CDR3 comprises 12 residues. Germline V gives CDR1 DFQATT, CDR2 SNEGSKA (reference sequence).

This clonotype was seen ten or more times. The chain employs TRBV28 and TRBJ1-5, with 7 bases lining up with TRBD1. Germline CDR1 reads MDHEN; CDR2 reads SYDVKM. With V trimmed by 0 bases and J by 7 bases, 6 bases remained unmatched. The CDR3 has 15 residues. CDR3 sequence reads: CASSLWRQGGQPQHF. DNA of the CDR3: TGTGCCAGCAGTTTATGGAGACAGGGTGGGCAGCCCCAGCATTTT. The variable domain in full, with the rest retrieved from reference TRBV28 and TRBJ1-5, is DVKVTQSSRYLVKRTGEKVFLECVQDMDHENMFWYRQDPGLGLRLIYFSYDVKMKEKGDIPEGYSVSREKKERFSLILESASTNQTSMYLCASSLWRQGGQPQHFGDGTRLSIL.

In its sample, this clonotype was seen many times. V usage is TRBV7-9 and J usage is TRBJ1-5; no reliable D call. The CDR3 length is 14 residues. V lost 5 bases and J 0 bases, leaving 8 bases between the germline ends. The germline gives CDR1 SEHNR, CDR2 FQNEAQ (reference sequence). This CDR3 is CASSKTNSNQPQHF. The CDR3 DNA is TGTGCCAGCAGCAAGACTAATAGCAATCAGCCCCAGCATTTT.

The chain recombines TRBV28 with TRBJ2-2; D is unresolved. The ends were cut back, 2 bases at V and 6 bases at J, with 7 bases in the middle. This CDR3 has 13 residues. The germline V gene encodes CDR1 MDHEN and CDR2 SYDVKM. CDR3 in DNA: TGTGCCAGCAGTTTAAGGTTTGCCGGGGAGCTGTTTTTT. Protein: CASSLRFAGELFF.

The chain is built from TRBV19 and TRBJ1-2; a possible D gene is TRBD1 (5 bases). The V gene lost 6 bases and the J gene lost 8 bases, with 19 bases spanning the gap. The CDR3 has 14 residues. CDR1 and CDR2 from the germline V gene are LNHDA and SQIVND (reference sequence). The CDR3 bases are TGTGCCAGTAGCTCGGGACCACGTAGCCGGGGCTACACCTTC. This translates into CASSSGPRSRGYTF.

In the case of this clonotype: One base away lies a much larger clone, so this may be a sequencing read error. J is TRBJ1-2 and V is TRBV28, with 7 bases identical to TRBD1. V trimming: 5 bases; J trimming: 8 bases; junction bases outside the gene matches: 5. Germline V gives CDR1 MDHEN, CDR2 SYDVKM. There are 12 residues in the CDR3. CDR3 nucleotide sequence: TGTGCCAGCAGTCAACAGGGGAGAGGCTACACCTTC. It encodes CASSQQGRGYTF.

The table lists this clonotype with a few counts. CDR3 sequence (DNA): TGCAGTGCAACCCAGGGGACCCAGTACTTC. Protein product: CSATQGTQYF. The V gene is TRBV20-1, the J gene TRBJ2-5; the D gene is possibly TRBD1 (5 bases). Trimming took 6 bases from V and 7 from J, leaving 9 bases between them. The CDR3 runs 10 residues. The V gene's germline CDR1 is DFQATT and CDR2 SNEGSKA (reference sequence).

This clonotype was observed at least ten times. The V call is TRBV2, the J call TRBJ2-1; possible D gene TRBD1, 5 bases. Trimming shortened V by 2 bases and J by 4 bases, and 6 bases separated the two germline ends. This CDR3 region has 13 residues. Germline CDR1 SNHLY, CDR2 FYNNEI. This chain's CDR3 is CASSESGYNEQFF. The CDR3 bases are TGTGCCAGCAGTGAATCAGGGTACAATGAGCAGTTCTTC.

This clonotype was detected ten times or more. The genes are TRBV7-2 and TRBJ2-7, with TRBD2 matching 11 bases. The CDR3 is 15 amino acids. Germline V lookup: CDR1 SGHTA, CDR2 FQGNSA. The V and J ends lost 4 bases and 6 bases, in that order; junction bases with no gene match: 8. CDR3 sequence reads: CASSSSGGWIGEQYF. In nucleotides, the CDR3 is TGTGCCAGCAGCTCTAGCGGGGGGTGGATCGGCGAGCAGTACTTC.

This clonotype was found many times. The chain carries TRBV7-9 and TRBJ2-5; D call uncertain. CDR3 length: 14 amino acids. V was clipped by 4 bases and J by 3 bases, with 12 bases between them. The germline V gene encodes CDR1 SEHNR and CDR2 FQNEAQ (reference sequence). In nucleotides, the CDR3 is TGTGCCAGCAGCTCCCCTGTCGGCGAAGAGACCCAGTACTTC. The encoded protein is CASSSPVGEETQYF.

The V and J genes are TRBV7-9 and TRBJ1-1; the match to TRBD1 covers 7 bases. Per germline, CDR1 SEHNR and CDR2 FQNEAQ (reference sequence). The junction had 9 bases not matched to a gene; V was cut back by 3 bases and J by 5 bases. The CDR3 has 15 amino acids. CDR3 protein: CASSFLTGEVTEAFF. DNA of the CDR3: TGTGCCAGCAGCTTTCTTACAGGGGAGGTTACTGAAGCTTTCTTT.

The rearrangement links TRBV29-1 to TRBJ1-1; D is possibly TRBD1 (5 bases). There are 13 residues in the CDR3. Between the trimmed V and J ends, which lost 0 bases and 11 bases, there was a span of 16 bases. Germline CDR1 reads SQVTM; CDR2 reads ANQGSEA. The CDR3 spells CSVEDPGRAGAFF. The CDR3 DNA reads as TGCAGCGTTGAAGATCCTGGCAGGGCGGGCGCTTTCTTT.

This clonotype was seen more than once but under ten times. The V and J genes are TRBV20-1 and TRBJ2-7; D is uncertain. The CDR3 contains 12 residues. V dropped 7 bases and J dropped 3 bases, with 13 bases sitting between them. Germline V lookup: CDR1 DFQATT, CDR2 SNEGSKA (reference sequence). The CDR3 DNA reads as TGCAGTGGAGCCTCGACGGGCTACGAGCAGTACTTC. This codes for CSGASTGYEQYF.

This clonotype was seen ten or more times. The chain combines TRBV6-2 or TRBV6-3 with TRBJ2-7, with D unresolved. The CDR3 spans 14 residues. The V end lost 6 bases, the J end lost 0 bases, and 12 bases lay between the germline ends. CDR1 and CDR2 from the germline V gene are MNHEY and SVGEGT. The CDR3 region is CASSLDLSSYEQYF. The CDR3 nucleotides are TGTGCCAGCAGCCTAGACTTAAGCTCCTACGAGCAGTACTTC.

A few counts support this clonotype. J is TRBJ2-1 and V is TRBV6-6, with no clear D. The CDR3 extends over 11 amino acids. Trimming stripped 7 bases from V and 6 bases from J, with 7 bases between. The germline V gene has CDR1 MNHNY and CDR2 SVGAGI (reference sequence). CDR3 in amino acids: CASTHSNEQFF. The DNA for the CDR3 is TGTGCCAGCACGCACAGCAATGAGCAGTTCTTC.

The chain uses TRBV7-3 and TRBJ2-3; D uncertain. Germline V gives CDR1 SGHTA, CDR2 FQGTGA. CDR3 length: 15 residues. V lost 5 bases and J lost 6, with 18 bases in between. CDR3 region: CASSPHRTSADTQYF. The CDR3, as DNA: TGTGCCAGCAGCCCCCACCGCACATCGGCGGATACGCAGTATTTT.

This clonotype was seen many times. The rearrangement links TRBV28 to TRBJ2-2; D is possibly TRBD1 (6 bases). Between the trimmed V and J ends, which lost 1 base and 3 bases, there was a span of 18 bases. In germline, CDR1 is MDHEN, CDR2 SYDVKM. The CDR3 covers 18 residues. CDR3 region: CASSLYPQGQGYTGELFF. The DNA of the CDR3 is TGTGCCAGCAGTTTATACCCCCAGGGGCAGGGCTACACCGGGGAGCTGTTTTTT.

Details on this clonotype: It may be a read error: a sequence one base away is much more abundant. The chain uses TRBV7-2 and TRBJ1-1; a possible D gene is TRBD1 (6 bases). Trimming pared 4 bases from V and 4 bases from J, leaving 16 bases between. The CDR3 runs to 15 residues. Per germline, CDR1 SGHTA and CDR2 FQGNSA. Here the CDR3 DNA reads TGTGCCAGCAGCTCCAACAGGGCGTCGATCACTGAAGCTTTCTTT. Amino acids: CASSSNRASITEAFF.

Ten or more counts support this clonotype. The rearrangement uses TRBV25-1 and TRBJ1-1, with unresolved D. The length of the CDR3 is 15 residues. V was pared by 3 bases and J by 3 bases, with 14 bases between. Germline lookup yields CDR1 MGHDK and CDR2 SYGVNS. CDR3 sequence (DNA): TGTGCCAGCAGTGACATGGGAATTGGGGACACTGAAGCTTTCTTT. Its translation is CASSDMGIGDTEAFF. Together with reference TRBV25-1 and TRBJ1-1, the CDR3 gives the full variable domain: EADIYQTPRYLVIGTGKKITLECSQTMGHDKMYWYQQDPGMELHLIHYSYGVNSTEKGDLSSESTVSRIRTEHFPLTLESARPSHTSQYLCASSDMGIGDTEAFFGQGTRLTVV.

In its sample, this clonotype was seen many times. This chain joins TRBV2 and TRBJ2-2, with D uncertain. V shed 6 bases and J shed 0 bases, with 5 bases lying between them. Germline-derived CDR1 and CDR2 are SNHLY and FYNNEI. The CDR3 loop spans 13 amino acids. CDR3 amino acids: CASRSSNTGELFF. The CDR3 coding sequence is TGTGCCAGCAGAAGTTCGAACACCGGGGAGCTGTTTTTT. Based on the CDR3 plus reference TRBV2 and TRBJ2-2, the full variable domain is EPEVTQTPSHQVTQMGQEVILRCVPISNHLYFYWYRQILGQKVEFLVSFYNNEISEKSEIFDDQFSVERPDGSNFTLKIRSTKLEDSAMYFCASRSSNTGELFFGEGSRLTVL.

The chain couples TRBV20-1 to TRBJ2-1; 9 bases are a match to TRBD1. The CDR3 length is 13 residues. Germline lookup yields CDR1 DFQATT and CDR2 SNEGSKA (reference sequence). The V gene end was trimmed by 4 bases and the J gene end by 12 bases; junction bases not matched to a gene: 10. The CDR3 is CSAKTGGSMRQFF. The CDR3 DNA follows: TGCAGTGCTAAGACAGGGGGTTCAATGAGGCAGTTCTTC.